This entry lists 20 T cell receptor beta chains sequenced from one sample in a study of post-analysis software for immune sequencing data. Findings and limits, study-wide: Five or six TRBV segments were significantly more frequent in patients than in controls. TRBV5-6, TRBV5-1 and TRBV20-1 were among these segments.

Unique molecular identifiers tagged the TCR beta cDNA libraries. From the PCR reads, TCRdb called clonotypes with MiXCR, one entry per CDR3 protein. The data show hundreds of thousands of distinct CDR3 sequences, 53% seen once. No antigen is known for these receptors. The sequenced material came from blood. The origin of the receptors is a girl under 18 with multiple sclerosis.

The V gene is TRBV15, the J gene TRBJ1-1, with TRBD1 as a possible D gene (6 bases). Germline V lookup: CDR1 LNHNV, CDR2 YYDKDF (reference sequence). The V end lost 2 bases, the J end lost 0 bases, and 10 bases lay between the germline ends. The CDR3 has 15 residues. Here the CDR3 reads CATSRPGHVNTEAFF. CDR3 DNA: TGTGCCACCAGCAGACCGGGACACGTGAACACTGAAGCTTTCTTT.

With regard to this clonotype: An end of the junction does not agree with germline; a read error may underlie this. This sequence joins TRBV15 and TRBJ2-6, with 10 bases that match TRBD2. Germline V gives CDR1 LNHNV, CDR2 YYDKDF (reference sequence). The CDR3 sequence is 20 residues long. CDR3 coding DNA: TGTGCCGCCAGCAGAGAGCGTCTGAGCGGGAGGGCCTCTGGGGCCAACGTCCTGACTTTC. Translation gives CAASRERLSGRASGANVLTF.

This clonotype was counted a few times. The gene calls are TRBV4-1 and TRBJ2-7; 7 bases agree with TRBD1. Germline CDR1 MGHRA, CDR2 YSYEKL. V shed 1 base, J shed 0 bases, and the junction held 12 bases outside the gene matches. The CDR3 is 18 residues long. CDR3 coding DNA: TGCGCCAGCAGCCAAGTTACCAAGGACAGGCTCTACTCCTACGAGCAGTACTTC. Encoded protein: CASSQVTKDRLYSYEQYF.

The sample holds a few counts of this clonotype. This chain uses TRBV20-1 with TRBJ2-1; possible D gene TRBD1, 7 bases. The CDR3 extends over 15 amino acids. Looked up from germline, CDR1 is DFQATT and CDR2 is SNEGSKA (reference sequence). The V end was cut by 2 bases, the J end by 6 bases, with 17 bases between. The CDR3 region is CSARPGGKARNEQFF. The CDR3 DNA follows: TGCAGTGCTAGACCAGGGGGGAAAGCGCGCAATGAGCAGTTCTTC.

This sequence joins TRBV6-1 and TRBJ2-3; D not resolved. This CDR3 contains 17 residues. CDR1 is MNHNS, CDR2 SASEGT, per germline. V lost 2 bases and J 5 bases, leaving 20 bases between the germline ends. CDR3 protein: CASSEKPAGVTRDTQYF. DNA of the CDR3: TGTGCCAGCAGTGAAAAACCAGCAGGAGTCACGAGAGATACGCAGTATTTT.

V is TRBV7-8 and J is TRBJ2-6; D is possibly TRBD1 (6 bases). V was pared by 5 bases and J by 2 bases, with 13 bases between. The CDR3 has 16 amino acids. From germline, CDR1 is SGHVS and CDR2 FQNEAQ. CDR3 residues: CASSRPGVAGANVLTF. CDR3 DNA: TGTGCCAGCAGCAGACCAGGGGTCGCTGGGGCCAACGTCCTGACTTTC.

This clonotype was recorded a few times. The chain couples TRBV5-1 to TRBJ2-1; maybe TRBD2 (5 bases). The CDR3 is 16 residues long. Looked up from germline, CDR1 is SGHRS and CDR2 is YFSETQ. Deletions cut 1 base from V and 5 bases from J, with 16 bases between. For the CDR3, the DNA is TGCGCCAGCAGCTTGCCTAGCCTTCGCCCCAACAATGAGCAGTTCTTC. Residues: CASSLPSLRPNNEQFF.

This chain connects TRBV2 to TRBJ2-3; 8 bases fit TRBD2. The germline gives CDR1 SNHLY, CDR2 FYNNEI. V gave up 7 bases and J gave up 9 bases; unmatched junction bases: 15. The CDR3 runs to 15 residues. This chain's CDR3 is CASKSGREAQWTQYF. DNA for the CDR3: TGTGCCAGCAAGTCGGGGCGGGAGGCCCAGTGGACGCAGTATTTT.

This clonotype has a handful of counts. J is TRBJ2-1 and V is TRBV7-2; D is undetermined. Germline V gives CDR1 SGHTA, CDR2 FQGNSA. Trimming shortened V by 3 bases and J by 6 bases, and 6 bases separated the two germline ends. This CDR3 contains 12 residues. CDR3 amino acids: CASSFFPNEQFF. The DNA of the CDR3 is TGTGCCAGCAGCTTCTTCCCCAATGAGCAGTTCTTC.

The chain employs TRBV9 and TRBJ2-7; 9 bases fit TRBD1. V was clipped by 1 base and J by 6 bases; unmatched bases: 5. The CDR3 covers 14 residues. The V gene's germline CDR1 is SGDLS and CDR2 YYNGEE. CDR3 protein: CASSVRGQGSEQYF. In DNA form, the CDR3 reads TGTGCCAGCAGCGTAAGAGGACAGGGGAGCGAGCAGTACTTC.

This rearrangement joins TRBV20-1 to TRBJ2-3, with TRBD2 matching over 16 bases. V trimming: 5 bases; J trimming: 3 bases; junction bases outside the gene matches: 8. Germline values: CDR1 DFQATT, CDR2 SNEGSKA (reference sequence). The CDR3 has 17 amino acids. The CDR3 DNA follows: TGCAGTGCTCTCCCGGGACTAGCGGGGGGGTTAACAGATACGCAGTATTTT. This gives the protein CSALPGLAGGLTDTQYF.

The chain combines TRBV5-5 with TRBJ2-3, with TRBD2 matching over 7 bases. The CDR3 has 18 residues. The germline CDR1 and CDR2 sequences are SGHKS and YYEKEE (reference sequence). The V segment lost 4 bases and the J segment 0 bases; nucleotides outside the gene matches: 14. In DNA, the CDR3 is TGTGCCAGCAGCCCCGGAATCGAAGCGGGGTTTAGCACAGATACGCAGTATTTT. This gives the protein CASSPGIEAGFSTDTQYF.

The gene calls are TRBV15 and TRBJ1-2, with TRBD1 as a possible D gene (5 bases). CDR1 LNHNV and CDR2 YYDKDF come from the germline V gene (reference sequence). The CDR3 is 15 amino acids. The V end lost 0 bases, the J end lost 4 bases, and 12 bases lay between the germline ends. The CDR3 sequence: CATSRDLGLIYGYTF. CDR3 sequence (DNA): TGTGCCACCAGCAGAGACCTGGGACTGATCTATGGCTACACCTTC.

This rearrangement joins TRBV4-2 to TRBJ2-5; 8 nucleotides agree with TRBD2. The CDR3 runs 16 residues. V lost 2 bases, J lost 11 bases, and 16 bases stayed unmatched. Looked up from germline, CDR1 is LGHNA and CDR2 is YNFKEQ. DNA for the CDR3: TGTGCCAGCAGCCAATTACTAGCGGCGACTTACAATGAGCAGTACTTC. As protein: CASSQLLAATYNEQYF.

The V and J genes are TRBV3-1 and TRBJ1-6; the match to TRBD1 covers 7 bases. The V segment lost 0 bases and the J segment 3 bases; nucleotides outside the gene matches: 14. The CDR3 is made up of 20 amino acids. Looked up from germline, CDR1 is LGHDT and CDR2 is YNNKEL (reference sequence). The DNA for the CDR3 is TGTGCCAGCAGCCAAGAAGTGCTATGGGGGGACAGCAACTATAATTCACCCCTCCACTTT. It encodes CASSQEVLWGDSNYNSPLHF.

CDR3 DNA: TGTGCCAGCAGCTTACGAGCGGGGGGGCCGAATGAGCAGTTCTTC. This translates into CASSLRAGGPNEQFF. V and J are TRBV7-9 and TRBJ2-1, with 10 bases that match TRBD2. CDR1 SEHNR and CDR2 FQNEAQ come from the germline V gene (reference sequence). Unmatched junction bases numbered 5, after V lost 2 bases and J lost 7 bases. The CDR3 consists of 15 residues.

The chain combines TRBV7-8 with TRBJ2-7; perhaps TRBD2 as D (5 bases). Germline CDR1 is SGHVS and CDR2 is FQNEAQ. This CDR3 region has 14 residues. V lost 3 bases to trimming and J lost 5 bases, with 14 bases between them. Here the CDR3 reads CASSFGVTEDEQYF. The CDR3 bases are TGTGCCAGCAGCTTCGGCGTAACGGAGGACGAGCAGTACTTC.

The J gene is TRBJ2-4, the V gene TRBV5-1, with D perhaps matching TRBD2 (6 bases). CDR1 and CDR2 (germline): SGHRS, YFSETQ. Between the trimmed V and J ends, which lost 0 bases and 7 bases, there was a span of 11 bases. This CDR3 has 14 residues. As DNA, the CDR3 is TGCGCCAGCAGCTTGGGTCAGGGAGGCAACATTCAGTACTTC. Translation gives CASSLGQGGNIQYF. Supplemented by reference TRBV5-1 and TRBJ2-4, the full variable domain reads KAGVTQTPRYLIKTRGQQVTLSCSPISGHRSVSWYQQTPGQGLQFLFEYFSETQRNKGNFPGRFSGRQFSNSRSEMNVSTLELGDSALYLCASSLGQGGNIQYFGAGTRLSVL.

V usage is TRBV20-1 and J usage is TRBJ2-7, with TRBD2 matching over 13 bases. J lost 7 bases, V lost 3 bases, and 9 bases had no gene match. Germline CDR1 is DFQATT and CDR2 is SNEGSKA (reference sequence). This CDR3 contains 15 residues. The CDR3 sequence: CSASAGTSGTHEQYF. The CDR3 bases are TGCAGTGCTAGCGCCGGGACTAGCGGGACTCATGAGCAGTACTTC.

This chain uses TRBV5-1 with TRBJ2-1, with TRBD2 matching over 8 bases. The germline gives CDR1 SGHRS, CDR2 YFSETQ. After removal of 0 bases from V and 7 bases from J, the junction contained 12 bases not matched to a gene. This CDR3 spans 17 amino acids. CDR3 in amino acids: CASSLVVTGGPGNEQFF. CDR3 coding DNA: TGCGCCAGCAGCTTGGTGGTAACGGGAGGGCCGGGGAATGAGCAGTTCTTC.